This record covers a single T cell receptor beta chain. These data belong to a study of blood T cell repertoires in COVID-19. Original processing notes: Using reference gene primer amplification, nucleated cell counts were estimated. Some clones are missing from TCRdb's copy, which holds only in-frame ones; the method was immunoSEQ multiplex PCR. V, J and clone size are taken as reported in that table, and D and trimming were inferred from the DNA itself. The sample yields about 45,000 clones, about 90% seen once. The sample consisted of peripheral blood. This clonotype was obtained from a human donor in a cohort sampled during active COVID-19.

The CDR3 nucleotides read TGTGCCAGCAGCCAGGGACAGGGGGGGCATGAGCAGTTCTTC. Translation: CASSQGQGGHEQFF. The V call is TRBV5-5, the J call TRBJ2-1, with TRBD1 matching 11 bases. The germline CDR1 and CDR2 sequences are SGHKS and YYEKEE (reference sequence). With V trimmed by 4 bases and J by 8 bases, 5 bases remained unmatched. The CDR3 spans 14 residues. Filled out from reference TRBV5-5 and TRBJ2-1, the complete variable domain reads DAGVTQSPTHLIKTRGQQVTLRCSPISGHKSVSWYQQVLGQGPQFIFQYYEKEERGRGNFPDRFSARQFPNYSSELNVNALLLGDSALYLCASSQGQGGHEQFFGPGTRLTVL.